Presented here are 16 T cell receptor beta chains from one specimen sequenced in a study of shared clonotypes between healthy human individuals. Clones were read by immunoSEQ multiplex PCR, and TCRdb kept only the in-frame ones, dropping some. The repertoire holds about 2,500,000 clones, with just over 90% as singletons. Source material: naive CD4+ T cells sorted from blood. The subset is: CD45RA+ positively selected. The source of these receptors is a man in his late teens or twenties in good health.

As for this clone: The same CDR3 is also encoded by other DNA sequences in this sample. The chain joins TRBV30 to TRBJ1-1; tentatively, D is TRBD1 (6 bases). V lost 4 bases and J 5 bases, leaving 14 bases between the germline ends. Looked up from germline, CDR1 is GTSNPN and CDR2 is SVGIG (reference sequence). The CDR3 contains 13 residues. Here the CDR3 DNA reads TGTGCCTGGACAGGGGTTGGGAATACTGAAGCTTTCTTT. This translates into CAWTGVGNTEAFF.

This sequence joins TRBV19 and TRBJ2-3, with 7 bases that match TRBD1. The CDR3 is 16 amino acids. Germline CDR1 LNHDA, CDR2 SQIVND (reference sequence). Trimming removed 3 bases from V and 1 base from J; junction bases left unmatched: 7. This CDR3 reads CASSISKGAGTDTQYF. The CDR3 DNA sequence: TGTGCCAGTAGTATCTCCAAGGGGGCGGGCACAGATACGCAGTATTTT.

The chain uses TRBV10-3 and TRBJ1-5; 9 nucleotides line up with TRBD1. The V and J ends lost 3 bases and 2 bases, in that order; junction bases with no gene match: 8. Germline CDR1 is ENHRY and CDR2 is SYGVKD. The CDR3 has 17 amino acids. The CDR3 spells CAISDTTGGLGNQPQHF. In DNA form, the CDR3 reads TGTGCCATCAGTGATACTACAGGGGGCTTGGGCAATCAGCCCCAGCATTTT.

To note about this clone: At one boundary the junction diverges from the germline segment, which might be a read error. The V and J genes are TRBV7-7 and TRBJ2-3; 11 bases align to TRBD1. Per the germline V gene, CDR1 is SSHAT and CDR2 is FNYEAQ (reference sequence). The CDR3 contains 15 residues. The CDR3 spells CASSTGQGGTDTQYF. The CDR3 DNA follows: TGTGCTAGCAGCACGGGACAGGGGGGCACAGATACGCAGTATTTT.

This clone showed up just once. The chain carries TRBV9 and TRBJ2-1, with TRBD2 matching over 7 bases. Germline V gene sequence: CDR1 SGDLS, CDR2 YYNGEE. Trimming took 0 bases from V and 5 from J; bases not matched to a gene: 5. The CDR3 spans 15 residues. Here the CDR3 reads CASSVGGSANNEQFF. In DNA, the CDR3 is TGTGCCAGCAGCGTAGGCGGGAGCGCCAACAATGAGCAGTTCTTC. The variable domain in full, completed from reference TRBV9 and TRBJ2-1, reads DSGVTQTPKHLITATGQRVTLRCSPRSGDLSVYWYQQSLDQGLQFLIQYYNGEERAKGNILERFSAQQFPDLHSELNLSSLELGDSALYFCASSVGGSANNEQFFGPGTRLTVL.

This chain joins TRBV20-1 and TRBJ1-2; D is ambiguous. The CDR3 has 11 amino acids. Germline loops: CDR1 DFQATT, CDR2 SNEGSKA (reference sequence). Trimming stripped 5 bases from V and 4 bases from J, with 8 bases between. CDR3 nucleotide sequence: TGCAGTGCTCGGGCCCTCTATGGCTACACCTTC. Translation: CSARALYGYTF.

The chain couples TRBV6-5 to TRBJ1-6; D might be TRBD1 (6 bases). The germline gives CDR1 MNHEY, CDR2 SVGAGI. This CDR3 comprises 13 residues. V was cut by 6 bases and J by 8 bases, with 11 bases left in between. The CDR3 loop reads CASRRTDDSPLHF. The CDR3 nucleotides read TGTGCCAGCAGGCGGACAGACGATTCACCCCTCCACTTT.

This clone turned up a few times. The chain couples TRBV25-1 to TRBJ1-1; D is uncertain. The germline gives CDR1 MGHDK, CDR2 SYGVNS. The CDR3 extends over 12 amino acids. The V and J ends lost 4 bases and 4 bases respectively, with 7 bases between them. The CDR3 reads CASSGGLTEAFF. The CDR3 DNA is TGTGCCAGCAGTGGAGGCCTCACTGAAGCTTTCTTT. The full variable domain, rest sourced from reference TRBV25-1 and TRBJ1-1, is EADIYQTPRYLVIGTGKKITLECSQTMGHDKMYWYQQDPGMELHLIHYSYGVNSTEKGDLSSESTVSRIRTEHFPLTLESARPSHTSQYLCASSGGLTEAFFGQGTRLTVV.

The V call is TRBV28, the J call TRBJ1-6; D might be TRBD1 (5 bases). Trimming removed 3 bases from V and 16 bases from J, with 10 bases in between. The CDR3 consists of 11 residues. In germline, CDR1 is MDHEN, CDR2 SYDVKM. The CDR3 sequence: CASSLSTDLHF. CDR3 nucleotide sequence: TGTGCCAGCAGTTTGTCGACAGATCTCCACTTT.

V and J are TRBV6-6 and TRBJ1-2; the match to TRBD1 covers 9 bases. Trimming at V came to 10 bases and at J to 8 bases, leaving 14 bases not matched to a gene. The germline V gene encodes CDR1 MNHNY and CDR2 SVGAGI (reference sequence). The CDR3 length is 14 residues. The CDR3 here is CATESQGALGGYTF. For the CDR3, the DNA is TGTGCCACCGAATCACAGGGGGCGCTTGGCGGCTACACCTTC.

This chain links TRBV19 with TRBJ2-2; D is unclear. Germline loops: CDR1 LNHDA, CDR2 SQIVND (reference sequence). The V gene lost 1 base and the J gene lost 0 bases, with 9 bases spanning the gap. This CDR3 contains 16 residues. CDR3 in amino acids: CASSIAATANTGELFF. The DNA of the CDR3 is TGTGCCAGTAGTATAGCTGCGACTGCGAACACCGGGGAGCTGTTTTTT.

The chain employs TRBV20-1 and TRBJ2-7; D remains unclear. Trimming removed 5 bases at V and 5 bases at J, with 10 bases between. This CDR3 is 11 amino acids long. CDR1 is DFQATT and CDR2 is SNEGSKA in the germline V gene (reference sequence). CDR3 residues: CSALSYDEQYF. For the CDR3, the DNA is TGCAGTGCTTTGAGTTACGACGAGCAGTACTTC.

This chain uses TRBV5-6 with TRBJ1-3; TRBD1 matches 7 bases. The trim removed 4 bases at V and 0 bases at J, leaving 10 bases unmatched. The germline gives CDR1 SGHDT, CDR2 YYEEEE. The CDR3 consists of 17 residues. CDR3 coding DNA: TGTGCCAGCAGCGGAAAGGGGGCCATCATCTCTGGAAACACCATATATTTT. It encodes CASSGKGAIISGNTIYF. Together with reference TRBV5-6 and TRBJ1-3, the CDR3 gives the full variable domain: DAGVTQSPTHLIKTRGQQVTLRCSPKSGHDTVSWYQQALGQGPQFIFQYYEEEERQRGNFPDRFSGHQFPNYSSELNVNALLLGDSALYLCASSGKGAIISGNTIYFGEGSWLTVV.

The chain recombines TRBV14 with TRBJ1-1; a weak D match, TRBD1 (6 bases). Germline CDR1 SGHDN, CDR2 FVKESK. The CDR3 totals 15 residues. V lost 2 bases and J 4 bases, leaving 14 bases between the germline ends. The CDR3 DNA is TGTGCCAGCAGCCAAATGGACCAGGGGTCCACTGAAGCTTTCTTT. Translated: CASSQMDQGSTEAFF.

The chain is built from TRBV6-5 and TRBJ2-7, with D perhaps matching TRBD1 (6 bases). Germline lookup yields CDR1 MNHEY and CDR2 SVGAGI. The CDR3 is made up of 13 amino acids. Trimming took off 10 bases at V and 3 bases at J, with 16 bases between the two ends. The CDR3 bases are TGTGCCACCAGGGACACCTTGATCTACGAGCAGTACTTC. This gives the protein CATRDTLIYEQYF.

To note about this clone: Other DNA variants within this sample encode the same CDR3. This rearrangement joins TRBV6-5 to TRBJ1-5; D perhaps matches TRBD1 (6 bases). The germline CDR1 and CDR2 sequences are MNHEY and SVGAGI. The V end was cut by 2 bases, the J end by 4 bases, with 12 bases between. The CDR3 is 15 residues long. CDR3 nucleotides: TGTGCCAGCAGTTACGACAGGTCAGGTAATCAGCCCCAGCATTTT. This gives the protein CASSYDRSGNQPQHF.